This entry lists 10 T cell receptor beta chains sequenced from one sample in a study of shared clonotypes between healthy human individuals. Method: immunoSEQ multiplex PCR; TCRdb's copy keeps in-frame clones and lacks some. The repertoire holds hundreds of thousands of clones, with less than 98% as singletons. The sample taken for sequencing was naive CD4+ T cells sorted from blood. Documented subset: CD45RA+ positively selected. The source of these receptors is a woman between 25 and 40 years old in good health.

CDR3 sequence reads: CASRQGTSGDNEQFF. CDR3 sequence (DNA): TGCGCCAGCAGACAGGGGACTAGCGGGGACAATGAGCAGTTCTTC. The rearrangement uses TRBV5-1 and TRBJ2-1; 13 bases fit TRBD2. This CDR3 has 15 amino acids. The ends lost 5 bases at V and 5 bases at J; junction bases unmatched: 4. Germline loops: CDR1 SGHRS, CDR2 YFSETQ.

The chain combines TRBV27 with TRBJ1-5; D might be TRBD1 (5 bases). The germline V and J ends were trimmed by 4 bases and 8 bases, with 15 bases remaining between them. Germline CDR1 MNHEY, CDR2 SMNVEV (reference sequence). The CDR3 is made up of 14 amino acids. Here the CDR3 reads CASSWSGTQKPQHF. The CDR3 DNA is TGTGCCAGCAGTTGGTCCGGGACCCAGAAGCCCCAGCATTTT.

The genes are TRBV6-1 and TRBJ2-5, with 7 bases matching TRBD2. From germline, CDR1 is MNHNS and CDR2 SASEGT. The CDR3 consists of 14 residues. With V trimmed by 3 bases and J by 5 bases, 6 bases remained unmatched. CDR3 loop: CASSDPGGRETQYF. Here the CDR3 DNA reads TGTGCCAGCAGTGACCCGGGAGGTCGGGAGACCCAGTACTTC.

J is TRBJ1-4 and V is TRBV27; 12 bases fit TRBD1. CDR1 MNHEY and CDR2 SMNVEV come from the germline V gene (reference sequence). The CDR3 contains 18 residues. V shed 6 bases, J shed 8 bases, and the junction held 16 bases outside the gene matches. CDR3 sequence reads: CASRKQGQGALVREKLFF. The CDR3 DNA follows: TGTGCCAGCAGGAAGCAGGGACAGGGGGCGTTGGTTAGGGAAAAACTGTTTTTT.

The chain is built from TRBV6-6 and TRBJ2-7; 11 bases map to TRBD2. Per germline, CDR1 MNHNY and CDR2 SVGAGI (reference sequence). The V segment lost 5 bases and the J segment 12 bases; nucleotides outside the gene matches: 12. This CDR3 has 14 residues. The CDR3 nucleotides read TGTGCCAGCAGTGCGACTAGCGGGACCATGCTTTGGTACTTC. It translates to CASSATSGTMLWYF.

The V call is TRBV28, the J call TRBJ1-2; TRBD1 agrees at 9 bases. V was pared by 7 bases and J by 0 bases, with 15 bases of the junction left unmatched. The germline V gene encodes CDR1 MDHEN and CDR2 SYDVKM. This CDR3 has 18 amino acids. This CDR3 is CASTTYPGQGPSNYGYTF. In DNA, the CDR3 is TGTGCCAGCACGACCTATCCGGGACAGGGTCCTTCTAACTATGGCTACACCTTC.

This chain links TRBV2 with TRBJ1-5; D may be TRBD1 (6 bases). There are 15 residues in the CDR3. The V end lost 4 bases, the J end lost 3 bases, and 13 bases lay between the germline ends. CDR1 SNHLY and CDR2 FYNNEI come from the germline V gene. The CDR3 reads CASSAQGFSNQPQHF. Written as DNA, the CDR3 is TGTGCCAGCAGTGCTCAGGGGTTCTCCAATCAGCCCCAGCATTTT.

The CDR3 nucleotides are TGCGCCAGCAGCCATACCGGGACATCGAATTCTCAGGGAGATACGCAGTATTTT. It translates to CASSHTGTSNSQGDTQYF. The chain has TRBV4-1 and TRBJ2-3, with D maybe TRBD1 (6 bases). The V gene's germline CDR1 is MGHRA and CDR2 YSYEKL. The CDR3 is 18 residues long. Between the trimmed V and J ends, which lost 3 bases and 5 bases, there was a span of 24 bases.

The rearrangement uses TRBV5-6 and TRBJ2-3, with TRBD2 identical over 8 bases. CDR1 and CDR2 (germline): SGHDT, YYEEEE. V lost 4 bases, J lost 3 bases, and 7 bases stayed unmatched. This CDR3 has 15 residues. The CDR3 protein is CASSAPSGSTDTQYF. CDR3 in DNA: TGTGCCAGCAGCGCTCCAAGCGGGAGTACAGATACGCAGTATTTT.

This clone has only one observation. V usage is TRBV5-4 and J usage is TRBJ2-1, with 11 positions matching TRBD2. The germline CDR1 and CDR2 sequences are SGHNT and YYREEE (reference sequence). With 4 bases clipped from V and 1 base from J, the junction kept 10 bases outside the gene matches. The CDR3 consists of 18 residues. This CDR3 reads CASSERASGGWSYNEQFF. Written as DNA, the CDR3 is TGTGCCAGCAGCGAACGGGCTAGCGGGGGGTGGTCCTACAATGAGCAGTTCTTC.